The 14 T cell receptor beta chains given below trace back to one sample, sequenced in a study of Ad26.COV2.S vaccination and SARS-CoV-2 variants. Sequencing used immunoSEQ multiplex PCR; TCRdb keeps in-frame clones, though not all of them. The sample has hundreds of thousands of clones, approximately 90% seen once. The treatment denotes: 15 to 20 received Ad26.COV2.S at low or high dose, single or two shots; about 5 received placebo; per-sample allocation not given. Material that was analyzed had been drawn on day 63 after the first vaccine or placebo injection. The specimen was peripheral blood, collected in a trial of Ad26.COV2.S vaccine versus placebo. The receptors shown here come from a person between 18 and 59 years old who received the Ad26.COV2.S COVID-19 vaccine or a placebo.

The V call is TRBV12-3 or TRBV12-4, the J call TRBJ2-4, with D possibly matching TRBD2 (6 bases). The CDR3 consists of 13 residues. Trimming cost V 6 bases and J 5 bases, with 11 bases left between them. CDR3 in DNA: TGTGCCAGCAGGGAGGGGTTAGAAAACATTCAGTACTTC. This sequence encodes CASREGLENIQYF.

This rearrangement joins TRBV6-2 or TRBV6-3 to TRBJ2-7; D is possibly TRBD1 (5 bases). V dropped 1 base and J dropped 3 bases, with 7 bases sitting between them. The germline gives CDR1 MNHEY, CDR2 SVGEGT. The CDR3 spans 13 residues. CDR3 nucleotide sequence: TGTGCCAGCAGTTACTGGGGCGGCTACGAGCAGTACTTC. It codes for CASSYWGGYEQYF.

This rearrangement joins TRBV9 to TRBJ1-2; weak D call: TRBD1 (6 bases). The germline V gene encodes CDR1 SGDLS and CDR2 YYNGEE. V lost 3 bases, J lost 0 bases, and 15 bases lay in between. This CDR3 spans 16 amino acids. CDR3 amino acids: CASSDGQNRANYGYTF. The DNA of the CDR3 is TGTGCCAGCAGCGATGGACAGAATAGGGCTAACTATGGCTACACCTTC. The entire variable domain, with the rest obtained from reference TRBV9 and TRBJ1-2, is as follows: DSGVTQTPKHLITATGQRVTLRCSPRSGDLSVYWYQQSLDQGLQFLIQYYNGEERAKGNILERFSAQQFPDLHSELNLSSLELGDSALYFCASSDGQNRANYGYTFGSGTRLTVV.

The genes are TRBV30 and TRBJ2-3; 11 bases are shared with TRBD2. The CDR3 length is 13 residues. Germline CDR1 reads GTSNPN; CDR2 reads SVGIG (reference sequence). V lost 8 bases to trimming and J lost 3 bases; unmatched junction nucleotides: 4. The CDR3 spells CAGTSGGTDTQYF. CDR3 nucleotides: TGTGCCGGAACTAGCGGGGGAACAGATACGCAGTATTTT.

The DNA of the CDR3 is TGCAGCGTTGAATACGGGAGGGAATACGAGCAGTACTTC. It yields the protein CSVEYGREYEQYF. The V and J genes are TRBV29-1 and TRBJ2-7, with 8 bases that match TRBD2. V lost 2 bases, J lost 4 bases, and 4 bases stayed unmatched. The V gene's germline CDR1 is SQVTM and CDR2 ANQGSEA. The CDR3 runs to 13 residues.

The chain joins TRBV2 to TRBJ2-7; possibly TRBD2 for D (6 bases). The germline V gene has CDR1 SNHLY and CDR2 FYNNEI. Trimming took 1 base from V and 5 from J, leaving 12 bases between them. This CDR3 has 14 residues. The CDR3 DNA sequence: TGTGCCAGCAGTGAAGTCCAGCGGGTCAACGAGCAGTACTTC. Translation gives CASSEVQRVNEQYF.

The CDR3, as DNA: TGTGCCAGCAGTGATAATTGGGGACAGTATAATTCACCCCTCCACTTT. Its translation is CASSDNWGQYNSPLHF. The chain joins TRBV6-1 to TRBJ1-6, with TRBD1 matching over 7 bases. The CDR3 runs 16 residues. The germline CDR1 and CDR2 sequences are MNHNS and SASEGT. The V and J ends lost 3 bases and 4 bases, in that order; junction bases with no gene match: 6.

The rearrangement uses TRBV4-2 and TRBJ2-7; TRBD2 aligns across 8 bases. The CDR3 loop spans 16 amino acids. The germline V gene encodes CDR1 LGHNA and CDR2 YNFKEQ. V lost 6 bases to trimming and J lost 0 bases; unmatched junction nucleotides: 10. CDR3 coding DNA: TGTGCCAGCAGGGACGGGGGGGCGTTGAGCTCCTACGAGCAGTACTTC. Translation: CASRDGGALSSYEQYF.

Here the CDR3 DNA reads TGTGCCAGCAGCCAAGATTCGTCTCCGGACAGGCGAGTGGGGATTAAAGAGACCCAGTACTTC. Protein sequence: CASSQDSSPDRRVGIKETQYF. The V and J genes are TRBV3-1 (or the pseudogene TRBV3-2) and TRBJ2-5, with TRBD1 matching over 7 bases. V lost 0 bases to trimming and J lost 3 bases; unmatched junction nucleotides: 22. The CDR3 has 21 amino acids. Germline values: CDR1 LGHDT, CDR2 YNNKEL (reference sequence).

CDR3 amino acids: CASSPKTGRSGNTIYF. The CDR3 coding sequence is TGTGCCAGCAGCCCGAAGACAGGCCGCTCTGGAAACACCATATATTTT. The chain combines TRBV7-2 with TRBJ1-3, with D tentatively TRBD1 (6 bases). The V and J ends lost 5 bases and 0 bases respectively, with 14 bases between them. Germline V CDR1 and CDR2: SGHTA, FQGNSA. The CDR3 has 16 amino acids.

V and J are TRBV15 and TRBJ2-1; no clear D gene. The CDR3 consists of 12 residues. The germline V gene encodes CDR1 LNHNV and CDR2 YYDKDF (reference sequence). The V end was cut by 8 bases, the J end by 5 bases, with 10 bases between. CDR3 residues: CATQIPNNEQFF. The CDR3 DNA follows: TGTGCCACCCAGATTCCGAACAATGAGCAGTTCTTC.

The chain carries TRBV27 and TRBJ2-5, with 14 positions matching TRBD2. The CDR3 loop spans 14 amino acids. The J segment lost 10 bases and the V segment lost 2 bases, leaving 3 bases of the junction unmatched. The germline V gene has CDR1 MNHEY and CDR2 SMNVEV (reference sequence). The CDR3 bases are TGTGCCAGCAGTTTAGGGACTAGCGGGAGTAACCAGTACTTC. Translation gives CASSLGTSGSNQYF.

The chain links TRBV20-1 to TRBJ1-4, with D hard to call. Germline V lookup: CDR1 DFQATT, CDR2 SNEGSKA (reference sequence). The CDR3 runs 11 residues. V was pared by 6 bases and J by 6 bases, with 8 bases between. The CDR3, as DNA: TGCAGTGCAACTTCCCATGAAAAACTGTTTTTT. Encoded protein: CSATSHEKLFF.

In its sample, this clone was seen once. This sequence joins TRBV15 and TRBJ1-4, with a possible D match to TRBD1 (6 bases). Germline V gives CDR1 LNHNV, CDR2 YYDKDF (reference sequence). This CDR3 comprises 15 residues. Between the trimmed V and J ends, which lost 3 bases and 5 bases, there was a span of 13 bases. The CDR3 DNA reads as TGTGCCACCAGCAGGGTCGGACAGTTAAATGAAAAACTGTTTTTT. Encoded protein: CATSRVGQLNEKLFF.